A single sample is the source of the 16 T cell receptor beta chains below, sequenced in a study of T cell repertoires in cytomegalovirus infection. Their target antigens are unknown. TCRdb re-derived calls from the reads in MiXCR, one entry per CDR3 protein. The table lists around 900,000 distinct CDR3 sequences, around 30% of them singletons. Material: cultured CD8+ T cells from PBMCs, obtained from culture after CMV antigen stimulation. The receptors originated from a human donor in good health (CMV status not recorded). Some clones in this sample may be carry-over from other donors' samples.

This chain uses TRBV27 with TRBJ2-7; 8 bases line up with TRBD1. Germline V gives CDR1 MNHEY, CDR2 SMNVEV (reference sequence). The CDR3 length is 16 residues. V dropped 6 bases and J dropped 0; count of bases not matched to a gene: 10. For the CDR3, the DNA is TGTGCCAGCAGCCCAAGTGGGGACAGGAGCTCCTACGAGCAGTACGTC. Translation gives CASSPSGDRSSYEQYV.

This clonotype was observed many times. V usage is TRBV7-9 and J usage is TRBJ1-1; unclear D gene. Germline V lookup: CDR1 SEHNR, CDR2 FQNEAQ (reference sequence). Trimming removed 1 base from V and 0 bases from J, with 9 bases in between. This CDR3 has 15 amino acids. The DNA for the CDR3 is TGTGCCAGCAGCTTAGAAGGACGTATGAACACTGAAGCTTTCTTT. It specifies CASSLEGRMNTEAFF.

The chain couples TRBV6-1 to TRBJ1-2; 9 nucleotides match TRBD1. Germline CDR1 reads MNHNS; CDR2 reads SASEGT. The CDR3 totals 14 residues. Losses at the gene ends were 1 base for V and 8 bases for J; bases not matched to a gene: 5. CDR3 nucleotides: TGTGCCAGCAGTGAAGAACAGGGGGCGCGGGGCTACACCTTC. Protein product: CASSEEQGARGYTF.

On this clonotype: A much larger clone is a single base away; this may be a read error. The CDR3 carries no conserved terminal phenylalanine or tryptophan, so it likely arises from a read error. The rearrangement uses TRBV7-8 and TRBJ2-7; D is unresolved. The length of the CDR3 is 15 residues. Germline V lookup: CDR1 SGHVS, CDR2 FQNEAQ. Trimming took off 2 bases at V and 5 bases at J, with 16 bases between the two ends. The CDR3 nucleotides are TGTGCCAGCAGCTTAAGAGGCCTAGGGAACGACGAGCAGTACTCC. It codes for CASSLRGLGNDEQYS.

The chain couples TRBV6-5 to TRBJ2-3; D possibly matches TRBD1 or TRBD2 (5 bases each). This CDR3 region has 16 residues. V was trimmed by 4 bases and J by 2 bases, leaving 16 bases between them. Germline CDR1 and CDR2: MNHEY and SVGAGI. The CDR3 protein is CASSSHPTGATDTQYF. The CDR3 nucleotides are TGTGCCAGCAGTTCCCACCCGACCGGGGCCACAGATACGCAGTATTTT.

CDR3 nucleotide sequence: TGTGCCATCAGTGGAACCGGGACAGGGGAATACGAGCAGTACTTC. It is translated as CAISGTGTGEYEQYF. The genes are TRBV10-3 and TRBJ2-7; TRBD1 matches 10 bases. V was pared by 4 bases and J by 4 bases, with 7 bases of the junction left unmatched. Germline values: CDR1 ENHRY, CDR2 SYGVKD. This CDR3 region has 15 residues.

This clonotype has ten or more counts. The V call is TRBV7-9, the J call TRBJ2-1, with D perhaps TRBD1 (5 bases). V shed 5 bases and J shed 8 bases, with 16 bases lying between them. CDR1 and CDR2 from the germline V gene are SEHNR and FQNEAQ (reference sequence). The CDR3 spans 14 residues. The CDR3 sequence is CASSPEGAVDEQFF. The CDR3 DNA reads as TGTGCCAGCAGCCCCGAAGGGGCGGTGGATGAGCAGTTCTTC.

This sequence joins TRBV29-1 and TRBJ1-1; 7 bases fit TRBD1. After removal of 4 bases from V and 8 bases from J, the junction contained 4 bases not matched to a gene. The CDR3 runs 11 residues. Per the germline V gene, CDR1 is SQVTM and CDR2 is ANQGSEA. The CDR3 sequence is CSVGKDREAFF. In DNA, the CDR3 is TGCAGCGTTGGAAAGGACAGGGAAGCTTTCTTT.

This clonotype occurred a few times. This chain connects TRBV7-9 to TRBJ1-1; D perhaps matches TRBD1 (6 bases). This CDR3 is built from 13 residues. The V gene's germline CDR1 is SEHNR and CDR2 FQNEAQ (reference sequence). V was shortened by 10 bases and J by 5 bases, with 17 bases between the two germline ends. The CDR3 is CATHPGQRTEAFF. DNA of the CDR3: TGTGCCACTCACCCGGGACAACGGACTGAAGCTTTCTTT. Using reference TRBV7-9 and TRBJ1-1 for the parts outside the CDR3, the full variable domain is DTGVSQNPRHKITKRGQNVTFRCDPISEHNRLYWYRQTLGQGPEFLTYFQNEAQLEKSRLLSDRFSAERPKGSFSTLEIQRTEQGDSAMYLCATHPGQRTEAFFGQGTRLTVV.

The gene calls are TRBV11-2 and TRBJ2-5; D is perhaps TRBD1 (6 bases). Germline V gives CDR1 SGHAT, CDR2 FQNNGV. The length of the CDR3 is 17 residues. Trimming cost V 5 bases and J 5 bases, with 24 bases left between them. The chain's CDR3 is CASSAPQAQGLTETQYF. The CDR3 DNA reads TGTGCCAGCAGCGCACCCCAGGCCCAGGGGCTAACGGAGACCCAGTACTTC.

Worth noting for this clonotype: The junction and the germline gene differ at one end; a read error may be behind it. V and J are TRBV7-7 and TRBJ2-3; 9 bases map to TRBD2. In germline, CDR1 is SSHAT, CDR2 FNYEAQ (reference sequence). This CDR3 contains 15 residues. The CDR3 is CASSLGTSIGDTQYF. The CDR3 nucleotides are TGTGCTAGCAGCTTAGGGACTAGCATCGGAGATACGCAGTATTTT.

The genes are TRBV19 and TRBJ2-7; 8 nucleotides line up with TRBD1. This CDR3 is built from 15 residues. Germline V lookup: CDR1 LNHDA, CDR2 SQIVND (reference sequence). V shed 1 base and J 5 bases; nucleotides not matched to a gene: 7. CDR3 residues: CASSIGRTGFDEQYF. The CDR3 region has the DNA TGTGCCAGTAGTATAGGTCGGACAGGGTTCGACGAGCAGTACTTC.

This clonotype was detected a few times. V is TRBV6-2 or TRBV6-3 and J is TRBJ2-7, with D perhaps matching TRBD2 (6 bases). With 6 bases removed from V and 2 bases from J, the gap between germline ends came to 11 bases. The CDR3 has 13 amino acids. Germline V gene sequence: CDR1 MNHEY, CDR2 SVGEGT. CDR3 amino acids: CASRPGVTYEQYV. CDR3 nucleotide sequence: TGTGCCAGCAGGCCGGGGGTCACCTACGAGCAGTACGTC.

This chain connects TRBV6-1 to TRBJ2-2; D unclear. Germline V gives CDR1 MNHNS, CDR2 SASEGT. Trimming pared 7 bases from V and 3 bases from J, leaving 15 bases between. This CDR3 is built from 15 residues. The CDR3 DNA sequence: TGTGCCAGCACCCAATACTGGGTCTACACCGGGGAGCTGTTTTTT. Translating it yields CASTQYWVYTGELFF.

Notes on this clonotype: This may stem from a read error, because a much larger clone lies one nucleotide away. The chain's CDR3 is CASSSPRGGGPRYHEQFF. DNA of the CDR3: TGTGCCAGCAGTTCCCCCCGAGGTGGGGGGCCGAGGTACCATGAGCAGTTCTTC. The chain carries TRBV28 and TRBJ2-1, with D perhaps matching TRBD1 or TRBD2 (6 bases each). The CDR3 consists of 18 residues. V lost 4 bases to trimming and J lost 8 bases, with 27 bases between them. Per germline, CDR1 MDHEN and CDR2 SYDVKM.

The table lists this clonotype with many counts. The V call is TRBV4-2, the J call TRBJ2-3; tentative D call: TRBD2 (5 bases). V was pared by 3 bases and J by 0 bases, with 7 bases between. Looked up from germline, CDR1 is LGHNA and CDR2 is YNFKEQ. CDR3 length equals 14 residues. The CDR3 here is CASSHLASTDTQYF. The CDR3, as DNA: TGTGCCAGCAGCCACTTAGCGAGCACAGATACGCAGTATTTT.